Shown below are 24 T cell receptor beta chains from a single sample sequenced in a study of shared clonotypes between healthy human individuals. The data were produced by immunoSEQ multiplex PCR, yet TCRdb's version contains in-frame clones alone and is incomplete. Of more than 2 million clones in the sample, over 85% were seen once. Naive CD8 populations comprised CD45RO-negative cells positively selected for CCR7, excluding terminally differentiated effector memory CD45RA+ cells. The sequenced material came from naive CD8+ T cells from PBMCs. The receptor source for this set is a man younger than 30 in good health. Some clones in this sample may be carry-over from other donors' samples.

This chain connects TRBV10-2 to TRBJ2-1; D possibly corresponds to TRBD2 (5 bases). Germline V gene data show CDR1 as WSHSY and CDR2 as SAAADI. V lost 2 bases to trimming and J lost 3 bases, with 11 bases between them. CDR3 length: 15 residues. The CDR3 here is CASSEVGAHYNEQFF. CDR3 coding DNA: TGCGCCAGCAGTGAGGTGGGAGCTCACTACAATGAGCAGTTCTTC.

V is TRBV28 and J is TRBJ2-7; unclear D gene. Germline lookup yields CDR1 MDHEN and CDR2 SYDVKM. The CDR3 runs to 14 residues. The V and J ends lost 2 bases and 4 bases respectively, with 12 bases between them. Here the CDR3 reads CASSLDWGRYEQYF. CDR3 nucleotide sequence: TGTGCCAGCAGTTTAGATTGGGGTAGGTACGAGCAGTACTTC.

The chain recombines TRBV27 with TRBJ2-7, with a tentative D call TRBD2 (6 bases). Germline V gene lookup returns CDR1 MNHEY and CDR2 SMNVEV (reference sequence). Deletions cut 2 bases from V and 4 bases from J, with 15 bases between. The CDR3 has 15 residues. In DNA, the CDR3 is TGTGCCAGCAGTTTACTCAAGCGGGCTATTTACGAGCAGTACTTC. It yields the protein CASSLLKRAIYEQYF.

The rearrangement uses TRBV5-1 and TRBJ1-2, with 7 positions matching TRBD1. The CDR3 contains 15 residues. The germline V gene has CDR1 SGHRS and CDR2 YFSETQ. The junction had 15 bases not matched to a gene; V was cut back by 2 bases and J by 11 bases. The CDR3, as DNA: TGCGCCAGCAGCTTCTCGACAGGGCGCGGGCAACGGTACACCTTC. It specifies CASSFSTGRGQRYTF.

V usage is TRBV2 and J usage is TRBJ2-1, with TRBD2 matching over 10 bases. The V segment lost 2 bases and the J segment 3 bases; nucleotides outside the gene matches: 1. The CDR3 covers 15 residues. Per germline, CDR1 SNHLY and CDR2 FYNNEI. CDR3 region: CASSETSGVYNEQFF. As DNA, the CDR3 is TGTGCCAGCAGTGAAACTAGCGGGGTCTACAATGAGCAGTTCTTC.

V is TRBV28 and J is TRBJ2-7; the D is unclear. Germline assignment: CDR1 MDHEN and CDR2 SYDVKM. V was cut by 3 bases and J by 3 bases, with 15 bases left in between. This CDR3 has 15 amino acids. CDR3 bases: TGTGCCAGCAGTTTTTTATCAGAACTGGACTACGAGCAGTACTTC. It yields the protein CASSFLSELDYEQYF.

This clone appeared a single time. V usage is TRBV19 and J usage is TRBJ2-1; 15 bases are shared with TRBD2. J lost 9 bases, V lost 3 bases, and 6 bases had no gene match. From germline, CDR1 is LNHDA and CDR2 SQIVND (reference sequence). The CDR3 runs to 16 residues. The CDR3 DNA follows: TGTGCCAGTAGTATCTTCGGACTAGCGGGAGGGACTGAGCAGTTCTTC. Translation: CASSIFGLAGGTEQFF.

The V gene is TRBV6-1, the J gene TRBJ1-2; D is possibly TRBD1 (5 bases). The CDR3 covers 12 residues. Germline V gene sequence: CDR1 MNHNS, CDR2 SASEGT. The V and J ends lost 7 bases and 5 bases respectively, with 11 bases between them. CDR3 in DNA: TGTGCCAGCATTGACAGTATTTATGGCTACACCTTC. Its translation: CASIDSIYGYTF.

The V call is TRBV9, the J call TRBJ2-7, with D possibly TRBD2 on 5 matching bases. V lost 3 bases and J 7 bases, leaving 26 bases between the germline ends. The CDR3 is 17 residues long. Germline assignment: CDR1 SGDLS and CDR2 YYNGEE. CDR3 residues: CASSGGPSGPDVREQYF. The CDR3 region has the DNA TGTGCCAGCAGCGGTGGTCCCAGCGGCCCCGATGTGAGGGAGCAGTACTTC.

This chain uses TRBV6-5 with TRBJ2-3; 11 positions agree with TRBD2. The CDR3 is made up of 15 amino acids. Germline assignment: CDR1 MNHEY and CDR2 SVGAGI. With V trimmed by 7 bases and J by 5 bases, 8 bases remained unmatched. The chain's CDR3 is CASNIAGGPGDTQYF. As DNA, the CDR3 is TGTGCCAGCAATATAGCGGGAGGGCCAGGAGATACGCAGTATTTT.

The J gene is TRBJ2-1, the V gene TRBV29-1, with 8 positions matching TRBD1. Per germline, CDR1 SQVTM and CDR2 ANQGSEA. The length of the CDR3 is 12 residues. The trim removed 7 bases at V and 3 bases at J, leaving 2 bases unmatched. CDR3 bases: TGCAGCGCAGGGGGCGGCTACAATGAGCAGTTCTTC. Translated: CSAGGGYNEQFF.

The chain combines TRBV27 with TRBJ2-2; D is unresolved. The germline V and J ends were trimmed by 2 bases and 1 base, with 11 bases remaining between them. This CDR3 has 16 amino acids. Germline CDR1 MNHEY, CDR2 SMNVEV (reference sequence). CDR3 sequence (DNA): TGTGCCAGCAGTTTAGTGGTACCTAAGAACACCGGGGAGCTGTTTTTT. The encoded protein is CASSLVVPKNTGELFF.

This clone has a single count. Other DNA sequences in the sample encode the same CDR3. The rearrangement uses TRBV7-9 and TRBJ2-1; 10 bases are a match to TRBD2. From germline, CDR1 is SEHNR and CDR2 FQNEAQ (reference sequence). The CDR3 has 15 residues. The junction had 5 bases not matched to a gene; V was cut back by 2 bases and J by 7 bases. The CDR3 spells CASSLPAGGRNEQFF. The CDR3 bases are TGTGCCAGCAGCTTACCAGCGGGAGGGCGAAATGAGCAGTTCTTC. The complete variable domain, with remaining parts taken from reference TRBV7-9 and TRBJ2-1, reads DTGVSQNPRHKITKRGQNVTFRCDPISEHNRLYWYRQTLGQGPEFLTYFQNEAQLEKSRLLSDRFSAERPKGSFSTLEIQRTEQGDSAMYLCASSLPAGGRNEQFFGPGTRLTVL.

DNA of the CDR3: TGTGCCAGCAGCATTAAGGACGGCTACGAGCAGTACTTC. Translation: CASSIKDGYEQYF. This chain connects TRBV5-4 to TRBJ2-7; D is ambiguous. This CDR3 is 13 amino acids long. V was cut by 4 bases and J by 3 bases, with 11 bases left in between. The germline V gene encodes CDR1 SGHNT and CDR2 YYREEE (reference sequence).

The chain links TRBV4-2 to TRBJ2-7, with 8 positions matching TRBD1. The CDR3 sequence is 15 residues long. Germline V CDR1 and CDR2: LGHNA, YNFKEQ. With V trimmed by 1 base and J by 6 bases, 8 bases remained unmatched. The CDR3 sequence: CASSQVDRGGGEQYF. The CDR3 DNA is TGTGCCAGCAGCCAAGTCGACAGGGGTGGGGGCGAGCAGTACTTC.

The rearrangement links TRBV27 to TRBJ1-2; D is ambiguous. Trimming left V 2 bases short and J 2 bases short, with 12 bases between. This CDR3 contains 15 residues. Germline values: CDR1 MNHEY, CDR2 SMNVEV (reference sequence). The CDR3 here is CASSLRAPANYGYTF. Written as DNA, the CDR3 is TGTGCCAGCAGTTTAAGAGCCCCCGCCAACTATGGCTACACCTTC.

This clone was seen just once. The chain is built from TRBV14 and TRBJ2-5; D remains ambiguous. CDR1 and CDR2 from the germline V gene are SGHDN and FVKESK. The ends were cut back, 4 bases at V and 5 bases at J, with 8 bases in the middle. The CDR3 is 12 residues long. The CDR3 DNA sequence: TGTGCCAGCAGCCCTCATCGGGAGACCCAGTACTTC. It encodes CASSPHRETQYF.

The chain is built from TRBV7-2 and TRBJ2-1; D may correspond to TRBD1 or TRBD2 (5 bases each). CDR1 is SGHTA and CDR2 is FQGNSA in the germline V gene. Trimming took 5 bases from V and 2 from J, leaving 16 bases between them. The length of the CDR3 is 16 residues. CDR3 nucleotides: TGTGCCAGCAGCATCCGGGACCTAATAGCCTACAATGAGCAGTTCTTC. Translating gives CASSIRDLIAYNEQFF.

The chain recombines TRBV27 with TRBJ2-5; TRBD2 matches 14 bases. Losses at the gene ends were 5 bases for V and 7 bases for J; bases not matched to a gene: 12. Per the germline V gene, CDR1 is MNHEY and CDR2 is SMNVEV (reference sequence). This CDR3 comprises 17 residues. The CDR3 DNA is TGTGCCAGCAGTCCGACTAGCGGGAGGGCCTGGGGGGGGACCCAGTACTTC. This translates into CASSPTSGRAWGGTQYF.

This sequence joins TRBV10-2 and TRBJ2-7; D is perhaps TRBD2 (5 bases). Per the germline V gene, CDR1 is WSHSY and CDR2 is SAAADI. V was clipped by 4 bases and J by 2 bases, with 12 bases between them. There are 14 residues in the CDR3. CDR3 nucleotides: TGCGCCAGCAGTGTGGACCCGGGGACCTACGAGCAGTACTTC. Protein: CASSVDPGTYEQYF.

In its sample, this clone was seen once. CDR3: CASRSYRGQQNNYGYTF. The CDR3 DNA reads TGTGCCAGCAGAAGCTACAGGGGGCAACAGAACAACTATGGCTACACCTTC. This rearrangement joins TRBV11-2 to TRBJ1-2, with 9 bases that match TRBD1. Trimming removed 6 bases from V and 2 bases from J; junction bases left unmatched: 13. Germline-derived CDR1 and CDR2 are SGHAT and FQNNGV. CDR3 length: 17 residues.

The chain employs TRBV29-1 and TRBJ2-1; possibly TRBD2 for D (6 bases). The ends were cut back, 1 base at V and 5 bases at J, with 15 bases in the middle. This CDR3 has 15 residues. Germline values: CDR1 SQVTM, CDR2 ANQGSEA. Here the CDR3 DNA reads TGCAGCGTTGAAGGGGCCAGCGGGCGACACAATGAGCAGTTCTTC. This gives the protein CSVEGASGRHNEQFF.

The chain joins TRBV27 to TRBJ1-4; 10 bases are shared with TRBD1. The CDR3 has 13 residues. Per the germline V gene, CDR1 is MNHEY and CDR2 is SMNVEV (reference sequence). With V trimmed by 7 bases and J by 8 bases, 4 bases remained unmatched. The CDR3 coding sequence is TGTGCCAGCACCGGGACAGGGGTCGAAAAACTGTTTTTT. Protein: CASTGTGVEKLFF.

V is TRBV28 and J is TRBJ2-7, with 7 bases fitting TRBD1. The V segment lost 5 bases and the J segment 6 bases; nucleotides outside the gene matches: 16. Germline CDR1 reads MDHEN; CDR2 reads SYDVKM. The CDR3 consists of 16 residues. CDR3 nucleotides: TGTGCCAGCAGTGATGATGGACAGGCAAGTTTTTTCGAGCAGTACTTC. Its translation: CASSDDGQASFFEQYF.